This T cell receptor (beta chain) was identified during a study of CD8+CD57+ T cells in acquired aplastic anemia. Study at large: Average DNA yield from sorted CD4+ and CD8+ cells was around 3.2 ug. Study-wide results and limits: Researchers reported that CD8+ Simpson's diversity was not significantly different in patients versus controls.

The CDR3 covers 14 residues. Unmatched junction bases numbered 13, after V lost 7 bases and J lost 8 bases. Germline V gene lookup returns CDR1 SEHNR and CDR2 FQNEAQ (reference sequence). Genomic DNA, serving as template, underwent TCR beta VDJ and CDR3 profiling. TCRdb reprocessed the reads via MiXCR and lists one record per CDR3 protein. The sample has 100,000 to 150,000 distinct CDR3 sequences, 40% seen once. This clonotype was counted a single time. Its antigen is not known. By flow cytometry, patients selected for sequencing had shown an expansion of CD8+CD57+ cells. At blood sampling, none of the patients had yet received therapy.

Sequenced material: sorted CD4+, CD8+, or CD8+CD57+ T cells (not recorded which) from PBMCs. The chain combines TRBV7-9 with TRBJ1-2; 7 bases are a match to TRBD1. The clonotype comes from a human donor with aplastic anemia. CDR3 residues: CASTLLGGADGYTF. For the CDR3, the DNA is TGTGCCAGCACCCTTTTAGGGGGCGCGGACGGCTACACCTTC.